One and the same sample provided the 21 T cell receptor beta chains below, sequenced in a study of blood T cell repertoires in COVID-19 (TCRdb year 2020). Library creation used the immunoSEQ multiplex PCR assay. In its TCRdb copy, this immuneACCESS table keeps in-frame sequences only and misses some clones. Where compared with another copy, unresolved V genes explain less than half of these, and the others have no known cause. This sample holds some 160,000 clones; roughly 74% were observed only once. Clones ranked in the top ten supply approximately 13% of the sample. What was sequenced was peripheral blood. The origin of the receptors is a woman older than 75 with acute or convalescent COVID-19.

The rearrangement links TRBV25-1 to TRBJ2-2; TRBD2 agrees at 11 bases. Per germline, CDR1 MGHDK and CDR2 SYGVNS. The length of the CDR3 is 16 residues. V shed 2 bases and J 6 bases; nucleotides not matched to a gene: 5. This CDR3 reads CASSETSGSLAGELFF. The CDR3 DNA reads TGTGCCAGCAGTGAAACTAGCGGGAGTTTAGCCGGGGAGCTGTTTTTT.

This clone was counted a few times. For the CDR3, the DNA is TGCAGCGTCCAACAGGGATGGAACACTGAAGCTTTCTTT. Encoded protein: CSVQQGWNTEAFF. This chain links TRBV29-1 with TRBJ1-1; D possibly corresponds to TRBD1 (6 bases). Trimming took off 6 bases at V and 1 base at J, with 12 bases between the two ends. Germline values: CDR1 SQVTM, CDR2 ANQGSEA. The CDR3 is 13 residues long. The full variable domain, in which reference TRBV29-1 and TRBJ1-1 provide the parts outside the CDR3, is SAVISQKPSRDICQRGTSLTIQCQVDSQVTMMFWYRQQPGQSLTLIATANQGSEATYESGFVIDKFPISRPNLTFSTLTVSNMSPEDSSIYLCSVQQGWNTEAFFGQGTRLTVV.

The CDR3 loop reads CASSQEGRERNYGYTF. In nucleotides, the CDR3 is TGTGCCAGCAGCCAAGAAGGACGGGAAAGGAACTATGGCTACACCTTC. The chain joins TRBV3-1 (or the pseudogene TRBV3-2) to TRBJ1-2; D ambiguous. The CDR3 is 16 amino acids. The germline V and J ends were trimmed by 0 bases and 2 bases, with 13 bases remaining between them. In germline, CDR1 is LGHDT, CDR2 YNNKEL (reference sequence).

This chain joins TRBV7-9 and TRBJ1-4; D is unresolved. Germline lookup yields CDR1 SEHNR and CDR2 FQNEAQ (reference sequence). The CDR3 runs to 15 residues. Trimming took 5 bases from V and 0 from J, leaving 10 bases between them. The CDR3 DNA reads TGTGCCAGCAGCCCCCGGTCTGCAACTAATGAAAAACTGTTTTTT. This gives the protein CASSPRSATNEKLFF.

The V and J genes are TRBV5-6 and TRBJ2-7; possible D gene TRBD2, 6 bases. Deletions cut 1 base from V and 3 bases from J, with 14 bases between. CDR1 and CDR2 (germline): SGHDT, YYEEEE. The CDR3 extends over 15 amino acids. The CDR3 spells CASSLSGELIYEQYF. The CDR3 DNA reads TGTGCCAGCAGCTTGTCGGGAGAGCTGATCTACGAGCAGTACTTC.

The CDR3 sequence: CASSKPATNEKLFF. The CDR3 coding sequence is TGTGCCAGCTCAAAACCAGCAACTAATGAAAAACTGTTTTTT. The chain has TRBV18 and TRBJ1-4; D is ambiguous. This CDR3 contains 14 residues. The V gene's germline CDR1 is KGHSH and CDR2 LQKENI. With 5 bases removed from V and 0 bases from J, the gap between germline ends came to 7 bases. Complete variable domain (other parts from reference TRBV18 and TRBJ1-4): NAGVMQNPRHLVRRRGQEARLRCSPMKGHSHVYWYRQLPEEGLKFMVYLQKENIIDESGMPKERFSAEFPKEGPSILRIQQVVRGDSAAYFCASSKPATNEKLFFGSGTQLSVL.

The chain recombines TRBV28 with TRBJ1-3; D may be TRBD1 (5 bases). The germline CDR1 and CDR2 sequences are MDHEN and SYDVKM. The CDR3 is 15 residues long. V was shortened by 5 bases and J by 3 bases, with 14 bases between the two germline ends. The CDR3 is CASSPSGGFGNTIYF. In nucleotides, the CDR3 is TGTGCCAGCAGTCCGTCGGGGGGGTTTGGAAACACCATATATTTT. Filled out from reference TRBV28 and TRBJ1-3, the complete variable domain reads DVKVTQSSRYLVKRTGEKVFLECVQDMDHENMFWYRQDPGLGLRLIYFSYDVKMKEKGDIPEGYSVSREKKERFSLILESASTNQTSMYLCASSPSGGFGNTIYFGEGSWLTVV.

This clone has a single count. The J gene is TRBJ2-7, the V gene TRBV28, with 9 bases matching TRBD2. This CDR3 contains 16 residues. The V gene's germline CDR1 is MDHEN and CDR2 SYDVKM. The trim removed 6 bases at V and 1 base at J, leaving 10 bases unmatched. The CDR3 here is CASRNTGLAKSYEQYF. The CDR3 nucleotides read TGTGCCAGCAGAAATACAGGACTAGCGAAATCCTACGAGCAGTACTTC.

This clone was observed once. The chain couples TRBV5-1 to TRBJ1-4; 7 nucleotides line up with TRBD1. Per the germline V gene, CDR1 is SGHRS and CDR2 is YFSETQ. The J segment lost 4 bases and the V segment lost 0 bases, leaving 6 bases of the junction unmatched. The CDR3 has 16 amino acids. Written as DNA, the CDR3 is TGCGCCAGCAGCTTGGAACCGGGACAGTATAATGAAAAACTGTTTTTT. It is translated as CASSLEPGQYNEKLFF.

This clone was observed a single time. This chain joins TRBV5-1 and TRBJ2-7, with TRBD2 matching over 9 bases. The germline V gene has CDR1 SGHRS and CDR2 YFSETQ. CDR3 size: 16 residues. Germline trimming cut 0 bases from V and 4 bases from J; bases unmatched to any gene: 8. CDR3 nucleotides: TGCGCCAGCAGCTTGGCCGTCTCTAGCGGGATTTACGAGCAGTACTTC. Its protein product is CASSLAVSSGIYEQYF.

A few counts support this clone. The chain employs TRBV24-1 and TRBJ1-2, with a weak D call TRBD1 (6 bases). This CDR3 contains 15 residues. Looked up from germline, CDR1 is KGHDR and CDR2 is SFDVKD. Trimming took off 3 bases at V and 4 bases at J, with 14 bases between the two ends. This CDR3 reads CATSDTIQGPYGYTF. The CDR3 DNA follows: TGTGCCACCAGTGATACCATACAGGGACCCTATGGCTACACCTTC.

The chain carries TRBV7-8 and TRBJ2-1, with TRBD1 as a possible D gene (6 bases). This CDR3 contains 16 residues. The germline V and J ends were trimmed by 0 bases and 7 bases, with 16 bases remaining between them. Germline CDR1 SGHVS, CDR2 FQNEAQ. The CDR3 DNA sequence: TGTGCCAGCAGCTTAGCGGTGTTCAGGGGAAAGAATGAGCAGTTCTTC. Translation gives CASSLAVFRGKNEQFF.

CDR3 in amino acids: CASSLAQGKETQYF. CDR3 bases: TGCGCCAGCAGCTTGGCCCAGGGGAAAGAGACCCAGTACTTC. The rearrangement links TRBV5-1 to TRBJ2-5; maybe TRBD1 (6 bases). V gave up 0 bases and J gave up 3 bases, with 9 bases separating them. The CDR3 totals 14 residues. Per germline, CDR1 SGHRS and CDR2 YFSETQ.

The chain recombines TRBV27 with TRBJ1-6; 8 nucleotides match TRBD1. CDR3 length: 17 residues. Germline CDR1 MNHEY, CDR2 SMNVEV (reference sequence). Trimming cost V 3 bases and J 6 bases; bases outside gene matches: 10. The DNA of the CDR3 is TGTGCCAGCAGTTTTTCGGCCAGGGGGCTGGGTAATTCACCCCTCCACTTT. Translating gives CASSFSARGLGNSPLHF.

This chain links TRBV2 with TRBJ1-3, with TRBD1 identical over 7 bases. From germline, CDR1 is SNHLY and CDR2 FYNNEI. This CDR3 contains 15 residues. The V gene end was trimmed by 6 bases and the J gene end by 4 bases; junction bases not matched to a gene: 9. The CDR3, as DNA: TGTGCCAGCAGATACCGACAGGGTAGGGGAAACACCATATATTTT. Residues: CASRYRQGRGNTIYF.

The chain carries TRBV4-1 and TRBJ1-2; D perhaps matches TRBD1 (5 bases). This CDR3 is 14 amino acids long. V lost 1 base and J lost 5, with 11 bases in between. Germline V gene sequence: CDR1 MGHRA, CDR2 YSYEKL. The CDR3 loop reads CASSQGHQGYGYTF. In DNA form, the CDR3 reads TGCGCCAGCAGCCAAGGACACCAGGGTTATGGCTACACCTTC.

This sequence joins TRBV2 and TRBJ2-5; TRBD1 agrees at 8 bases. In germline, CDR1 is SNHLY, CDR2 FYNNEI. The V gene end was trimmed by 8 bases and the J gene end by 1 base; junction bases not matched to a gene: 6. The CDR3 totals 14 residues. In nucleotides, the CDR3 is TGTGCCAGCGGTTTAACAGGGGGCCAAGAGACCCAGTACTTC. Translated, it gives CASGLTGGQETQYF. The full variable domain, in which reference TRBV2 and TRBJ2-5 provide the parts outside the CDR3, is EPEVTQTPSHQVTQMGQEVILRCVPISNHLYFYWYRQILGQKVEFLVSFYNNEISEKSEIFDDQFSVERPDGSNFTLKIRSTKLEDSAMYFCASGLTGGQETQYFGPGTRLLVL.

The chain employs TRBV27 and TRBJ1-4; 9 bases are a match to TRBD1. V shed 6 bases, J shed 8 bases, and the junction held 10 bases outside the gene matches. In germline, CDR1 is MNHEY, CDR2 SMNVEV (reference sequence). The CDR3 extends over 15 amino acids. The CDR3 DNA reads TGTGCCAGCAGGGGCTCCGGGACAGGGCAAGAAAAACTGTTTTTT. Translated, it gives CASRGSGTGQEKLFF.

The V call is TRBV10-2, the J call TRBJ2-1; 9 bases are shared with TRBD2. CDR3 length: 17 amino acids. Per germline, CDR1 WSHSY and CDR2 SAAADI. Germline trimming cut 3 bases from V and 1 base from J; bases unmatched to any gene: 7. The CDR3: CASSDRYSGSSYNEQFF. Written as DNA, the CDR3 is TGCGCCAGCAGTGACCGGTATAGCGGGAGTTCCTACAATGAGCAGTTCTTC.

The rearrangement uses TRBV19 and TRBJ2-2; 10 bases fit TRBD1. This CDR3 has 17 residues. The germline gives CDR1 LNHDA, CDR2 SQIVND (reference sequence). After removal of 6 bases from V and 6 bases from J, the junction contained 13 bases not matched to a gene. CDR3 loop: CASRWVAGTGAAGELFF. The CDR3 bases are TGTGCCAGTAGGTGGGTGGCCGGGACAGGGGCCGCCGGGGAGCTGTTTTTT.

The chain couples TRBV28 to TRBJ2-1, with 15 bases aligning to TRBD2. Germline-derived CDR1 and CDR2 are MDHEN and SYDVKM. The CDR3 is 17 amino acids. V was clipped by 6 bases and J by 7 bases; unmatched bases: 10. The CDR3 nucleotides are TGTGCCAGCAGGAGGACTAGCGGGAGGGCCATGAGAAATGAGCAGTTCTTC. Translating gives CASRRTSGRAMRNEQFF.